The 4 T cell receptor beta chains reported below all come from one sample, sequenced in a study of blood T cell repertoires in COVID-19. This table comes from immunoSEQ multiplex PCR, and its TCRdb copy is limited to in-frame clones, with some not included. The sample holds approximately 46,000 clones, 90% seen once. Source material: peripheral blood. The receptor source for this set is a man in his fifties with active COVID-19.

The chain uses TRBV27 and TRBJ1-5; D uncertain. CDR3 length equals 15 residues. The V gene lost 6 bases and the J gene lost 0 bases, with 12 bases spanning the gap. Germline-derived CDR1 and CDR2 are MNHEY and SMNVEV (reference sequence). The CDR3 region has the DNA TGTGCCAGCAGGGCAGGAGACTATAGCAATCAGCCCCAGCATTTT. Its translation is CASRAGDYSNQPQHF.

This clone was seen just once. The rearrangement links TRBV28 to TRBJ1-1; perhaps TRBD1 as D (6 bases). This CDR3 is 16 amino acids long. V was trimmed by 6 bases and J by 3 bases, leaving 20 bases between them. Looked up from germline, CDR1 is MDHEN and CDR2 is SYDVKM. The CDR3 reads CASRSWDTLRDTEAFF. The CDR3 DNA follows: TGTGCCAGCAGGTCGTGGGACACCTTAAGGGACACTGAAGCTTTCTTT.

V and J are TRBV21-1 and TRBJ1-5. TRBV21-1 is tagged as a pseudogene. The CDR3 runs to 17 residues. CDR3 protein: CASSKTGMRDCNQPQHF. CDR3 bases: TGTGCCAGCAGCAAAACCGGGATGCGGGATTGTAATCAGCCCCAGCATTTT.

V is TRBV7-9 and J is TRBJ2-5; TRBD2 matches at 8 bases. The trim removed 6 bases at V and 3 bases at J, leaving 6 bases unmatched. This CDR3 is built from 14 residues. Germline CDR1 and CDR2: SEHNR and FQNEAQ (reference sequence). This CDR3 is CASSRSGAKETQYF. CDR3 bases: TGTGCCAGCAGTCGTAGCGGGGCGAAAGAGACCCAGTACTTC.